This T cell receptor (beta chain) was captured by sequencing in a study of shared clonotypes between healthy human individuals. Study-level background: The people who gave samples were a couple of women and a few men aged 18 to 49.

Germline loops: CDR1 MGHDK, CDR2 SYGVNS. The junction had 2 bases not matched to a gene; V was cut back by 3 bases and J by 0 bases. The CDR3 sequence is 14 residues long. Donors, healthy HIV-negative adults, lacked recent acute infections or vaccinations. The assay was run at deep level. With ten immunoSEQ deep assay plates, unsorted PBMC DNA underwent sequencing. Using immunoSEQ multiplex PCR, the repertoire was profiled, and TCRdb retains in-frame clones only, with some absent. The sample records around 440,000 clones, roughly four fifths being singletons. The specimen was PBMCs. This rearrangement joins TRBV25-1 to TRBJ2-7; TRBD1 matches 7 bases. The TCR sequence derives from a woman between 40 and 50 years old in good health. Some clones in this sample may be carry-over from other donors' samples. The CDR3 reads CASSDRTGSYEQYF. The CDR3 DNA reads TGTGCCAGCAGTGACCGGACAGGCTCCTACGAGCAGTACTTC.